This T cell receptor (beta chain) emerged from a study of cytotoxic CD8 clonotypes in ibrutinib-treated CLL (dated by TCRdb to the early 2020s). Regarding the research as a whole: The cohort was composed of 11 relapsed/refractory and fewer than 16 treatment-naive patients; IGHV unmutated status was identified in under 18 patients. On average, each sample yielded around 250,000 productive templates and 94,082 productive rearrangements. Partial responses were observed in about 24 patients and complete responses in 2; after a median follow-up of around 68 months, remission was maintained in 14 patients and progression was observed in 12. Of the roughly 90 participants in the trial, roughly 26 had longitudinal samples available. Cryopreserved peripheral blood mononuclear cells were obtained prior to treatment, at the time of response, and at either disease progression or sustained remission. Every sample from remission and from progressive disease was obtained while the patients were still on ibrutinib. Response samples were taken after a median of roughly a year on treatment, ranging from about 6 to 40 months.

As for this clone: Its binding antigen is unknown. Base qualities are not provided; no much larger clone lies one nucleotide away.

Per the publication, the time point label means: 12 months on ibrutinib. For TCR beta library preparation, 1.5 to 2 micrograms of genomic DNA was extracted from cryopreserved PBMCs. Longitudinal blood samples from CLL patients on ibrutinib monotherapy underwent high-throughput TCR beta sequencing. The patients took part in an open-label, single-center phase 2 trial of ibrutinib monotherapy. The paper's findings and limits, for the study overall: Baseline clonality was found to be higher than that of age-matched healthy donors and was strongly correlated with circulating CD8+ T-cell counts. Public clonotypes were rare and either shrank or stayed stable during treatment, and the rise in clonality at ibrutinib response reflected expansion of private clonotypes. Sampling times were not matched between sustained-remission and progressing patients, and lymph node repertoires were not studied. An increase in clonality was observed at ibrutinib response, with clonality remaining stable during sustained remission and falling back toward baseline at progression.

A MiSeq instrument was used for deep resolution sequencing, which targeted depths ranging from 1 in 1 million up to 1 in 200,000 T cells, with coverage averaging 10x for each clonotype. The immunoSEQ hsTCRB Kit was used to generate TCR beta libraries. As for the authors' bioinformatics: The data were analyzed with ImmunoSEQ Analyzer and ImmunoSEQ Data Assistant, and V, D and J gene assignments followed IMGT definitions. Clonality, with values ranging from 0 to 1, was calculated as one minus the normalized Shannon entropy of productive rearrangement frequencies. Public clonotype analysis was restricted to overrepresented clonotypes comprising at least 0.05% of each patient's repertoire. Thirteen age-matched healthy donor repertoires from immuneACCESS were used as controls for clonality. TCRdb stores this immuneACCESS table with in-frame sequences only. Part of the clones is absent; in the studies checked, under half of the shortfall reflects unresolved V genes, and no reason is known for the rest. V and J calls and clone size follow that table, whereas D and trimming were derived from the DNA. The sample table records tens of thousands of clones; roughly 83% of these occur just once. The leading ten clones occupy 4% to 5.5% of the sample.

V is trimmed back by 4 bases and J by 5 bases, and the junction contains 4 bases that no gene match accounts for. CDR1 and CDR2 are read off the germline V gene (reference sequence) as MNHNY and SVGAGI. CDR3 length: 14 amino acids, cysteine to phenylalanine. Just CDR3 DNA is preserved here, 42 bases in frame from base 1. The sequence joins TRBV6-6 to TRBJ1-1; 10 bases in between match TRBD1. This TCR was sampled from a human donor with chronic lymphocytic leukemia. The source material was PBMCs, sampled after 12 months of ibrutinib treatment. The sequence in DNA is TGTGCCAGCAGTTTAGACAGGGGGCAAACTGAAGCTTTCTTT. The encoded protein is CASSLDRGQTEAFF.